This is a list of T cell receptor beta chains from one sample in a study of CD8 T cells in ankylosing spondylitis. From the 5' RACE reads, TCRdb called clonotypes with MiXCR, one entry per CDR3 protein. This sample has about 92,000 distinct CDR3 sequences; about 8.1% occur once, and the top ten carry approximately 4.8%. Material: blood, either unsorted or a sorted T cell fraction (not recorded which). The receptors shown here come from a male donor with ankylosing spondylitis or in good health (not recorded which). The CDR3 runs from the conserved cysteine through the conserved F or W. Each record gives: clone size, V gene, J gene, D gene, CDR3 protein, CDR3 DNA. The D gene is left open where the match is weak. Where a row states a size, it is once, few, many or the class of an expanded clone; other rows omit it.

size: many
V: TRBV12-3/TRBV12-4
J: TRBJ1-2
D: TRBD1
CDR3: CASSPGQEFYGYTF
DNA: TGTGCCAGCAGCCCGGGACAGGAGTTCTATGGCTACACCTTC

size: many
V: TRBV4-1
J: TRBJ2-3
D: TRBD2
CDR3: CASSGRRGADTQYF
DNA: TGCGCCAGCAGCGGACGCCGGGGGGCAGATACGCAGTATTTT

size: many
V: TRBV5-1
J: TRBJ2-1
D: TRBD2
CDR3: CASSSTSGNNEQFF
DNA: TGCGCCAGCAGCTCGACTAGCGGGAACAATGAGCAGTTCTTC

size: many
V: TRBV10-3
J: TRBJ2-7
D: TRBD2
CDR3: CAIAAGGPNSYEQYF
DNA: TGTGCCATCGCAGCGGGGGGGCCCAACTCCTACGAGCAGTACTTC

size: many
V: TRBV6-6
J: TRBJ2-7
D: TRBD2
CDR3: CASSWEGTEQYF
DNA: TGTGCCAGCAGTTGGGAGGGCACCGAGCAGTACTTC

size: many
V: TRBV20-1
J: TRBJ2-1
D: TRBD2
CDR3: CSATSGGADEQFF
DNA: TGCAGTGCTACTAGCGGGGGGGCCGATGAGCAGTTCTTC

size: many
V: TRBV7-9
J: TRBJ2-5
D: NA
CDR3: CASSLSPFAETQYF
DNA: TGTGCCAGCAGCTTATCGCCGTTCGCGGAGACCCAGTACTTC

size: NA
V: TRBV7-9
J: TRBJ2-7
D: TRBD2
CDR3: CASSPGTSGNSYEQYF
DNA: TGTGCCAGCAGCCCAGGGACTAGCGGCAACTCCTACGAGCAGTACTTC

size: many
V: TRBV5-6
J: TRBJ2-1
D: NA
CDR3: CASSLYQGYNEQFF
DNA: TGTGCCAGCAGCTTGTATCAGGGTTACAATGAGCAGTTCTTC

size: many
V: TRBV28
J: TRBJ2-5
D: NA
CDR3: CASSPAGVPEETQYF
DNA: TGTGCCAGCAGTCCCGCCGGCGTTCCGGAGGAGACCCAGTACTTC

size: many
V: TRBV5-1
J: TRBJ2-2
D: NA
CDR3: CASRESGELFF
DNA: TGCGCCAGCAGGGAGTCCGGGGAGCTGTTTTTT

size: NA
V: TRBV20-1
J: TRBJ1-1
D: NA
CDR3: CSAITGLFTEAFF
DNA: TGCAGTGCGATTACAGGTCTGTTCACTGAAGCTTTCTTT

size: many
V: TRBV12-3/TRBV12-4
J: TRBJ2-1
D: NA
CDR3: CASSSSGPNNEQFF
DNA: TGTGCCAGCAGTTCTTCAGGCCCGAACAATGAGCAGTTCTTC

size: few
V: TRBV18
J: TRBJ2-2
D: NA
CDR3: CASTRDLANTGELFF
DNA: TGTGCCAGCACGCGGGATCTCGCGAACACCGGGGAGCTGTTTTTT

size: few
V: TRBV11-1
J: TRBJ2-1
D: NA
CDR3: CASSPGQGIWNEQFF
DNA: TGTGCCAGCAGCCCAGGACAAGGAATCTGGAATGAGCAGTTCTTC

size: many
V: TRBV6-1
J: TRBJ2-7
D: NA
CDR3: CASSERRIYEQYF
DNA: TGTGCCAGCAGTGAAAGACGGATCTACGAGCAGTACTTC

size: many
V: TRBV20-1
J: TRBJ1-1
D: NA
CDR3: CSATVLGQNTEAFF
DNA: TGCAGTGCTACTGTCCTGGGGCAGAACACTGAAGCTTTCTTT

size: NA
V: TRBV28
J: TRBJ1-1
D: TRBD1
CDR3: CASSWVTGTAFF
DNA: TGTGCCAGCAGTTGGGTGACAGGGACAGCTTTCTTT

size: many
V: TRBV27
J: TRBJ2-7
D: NA
CDR3: CASSFRTPTYEQYF
DNA: TGTGCCAGCAGTTTCAGGACACCAACCTACGAGCAGTACTTC

size: NA
V: TRBV7-2
J: TRBJ2-7
D: TRBD1
CDR3: CASSRGQTYELYF
DNA: TGTGCCAGCAGTAGGGGACAGACCTACGAGCTGTACTTC

size: NA
V: TRBV3-1
J: TRBJ2-3
D: TRBD1
CDR3: CASSPGTGYTDTQYF
DNA: TGTGCCAGCAGCCCCGGGACAGGTTACACAGATACGCAGTATTTT

size: many
V: TRBV5-1
J: TRBJ2-3
D: TRBD2
CDR3: CASSLLAGDRTDTQYF
DNA: TGCGCCAGCAGCTTACTAGCGGGGGACCGCACAGATACGCAGTATTTT

size: many
V: TRBV19
J: TRBJ1-1
D: NA
CDR3: CASSDRSTEAFF
DNA: TGTGCCAGTAGTGATAGAAGCACTGAAGCTTTCTTT

size: many
V: TRBV6-2/TRBV6-3
J: TRBJ2-7
D: TRBD2
CDR3: CASILAGDYEQYF
DNA: TGTGCCAGCATTCTAGCGGGGGACTACGAGCAGTACTTC

size: many
V: TRBV5-1
J: TRBJ2-1
D: NA
CDR3: CASSLTGTDFTMREFF
DNA: TGCGCCAGCAGCTTGACCGGGACGGATTTTACAATGAGGGAGTTCTTC